The T cell receptor (beta chain) under discussion was sequenced for a study of brain T cells in children with intractable seizures. Regarding the study as a whole: Only CDR3 sequence similarity suggested viral specificity, without known HCMV serostatus. Absence of clones before surgery may stem from lower sequencing depth.

A remark on this clone: Its matching antigen is unknown.

Time point here: blood from clinic visit 5 months post-surgery; TSC patient then seizure free. Surgery cases with the highest brain T cell transcript signatures were chosen for sequencing. At least one anti-epileptic drug was given before surgery. Here immunoSEQ multiplex PCR was the method, and the copy in TCRdb shows in-frame clones only, minus some. This table has 300,000 to 400,000 clones, 93% appearing once. Germline V gene sequence: CDR1 MNHEY, CDR2 SVGAGI. The CDR3 sequence is 12 residues long. Between the trimmed V and J ends, which lost 8 bases and 4 bases, there was a span of 12 bases. This TCR came from a boy less than two years old with tuberous sclerosis and intractable seizures. The sample was peripheral blood, taken roughly 5 months after surgery. The chain combines TRBV6-5 with TRBJ2-7; unclear D gene. CDR3 region: CASASHGYEQYF. The CDR3 bases are TGTGCCAGCGCCTCTCACGGGTACGAGCAGTACTTC.